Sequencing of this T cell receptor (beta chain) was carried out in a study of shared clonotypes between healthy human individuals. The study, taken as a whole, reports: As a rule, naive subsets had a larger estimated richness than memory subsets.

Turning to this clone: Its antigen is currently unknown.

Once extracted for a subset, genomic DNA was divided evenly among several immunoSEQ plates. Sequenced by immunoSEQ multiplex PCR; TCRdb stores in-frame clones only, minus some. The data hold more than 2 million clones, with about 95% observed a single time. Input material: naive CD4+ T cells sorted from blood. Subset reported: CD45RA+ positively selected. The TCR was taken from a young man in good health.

The CDR3 DNA follows: TGTGCCAGCAGTAGGGACAGGGGTTCAGATACGCAGTATTTT. Translation gives CASSRDRGSDTQYF. The rearrangement joins TRBV6-6 to TRBJ2-3; 10 nucleotides match TRBD1. J was trimmed by 4 bases and V by 5 bases; bases with no gene match: 3. Germline V lookup: CDR1 MNHNY, CDR2 SVGAGI (reference sequence). The CDR3 sequence is 14 residues long.